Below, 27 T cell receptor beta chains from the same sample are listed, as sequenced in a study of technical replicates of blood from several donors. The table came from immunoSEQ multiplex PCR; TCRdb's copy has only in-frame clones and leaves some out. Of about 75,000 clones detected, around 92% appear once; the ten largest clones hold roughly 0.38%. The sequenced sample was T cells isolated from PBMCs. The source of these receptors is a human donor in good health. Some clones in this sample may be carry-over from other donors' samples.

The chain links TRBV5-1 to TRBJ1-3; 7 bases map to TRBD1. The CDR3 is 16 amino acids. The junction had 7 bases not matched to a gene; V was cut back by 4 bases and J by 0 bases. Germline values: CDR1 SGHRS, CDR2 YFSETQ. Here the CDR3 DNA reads TGCGCCAGCAGCCCAAGCCCAGGGGGCTCTGGAAACACCATATATTTT. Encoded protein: CASSPSPGGSGNTIYF.

CDR3 coding DNA: TGTGCCAGCGAATCCATGACAGGGACGATGAACACTGAAGCTTTCTTT. As protein: CASESMTGTMNTEAFF. The chain couples TRBV19 to TRBJ1-1; TRBD1 agrees at 7 bases. This CDR3 comprises 16 residues. Germline V CDR1 and CDR2: LNHDA, SQIVND (reference sequence). The ends lost 9 bases at V and 0 bases at J; junction bases unmatched: 13.

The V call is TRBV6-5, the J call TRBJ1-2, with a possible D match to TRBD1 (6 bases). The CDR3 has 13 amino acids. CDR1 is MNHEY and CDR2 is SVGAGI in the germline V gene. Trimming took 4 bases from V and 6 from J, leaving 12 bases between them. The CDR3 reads CASSSRGSDGYTF. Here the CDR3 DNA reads TGTGCCAGCAGTTCAAGGGGGTCGGATGGCTACACCTTC.

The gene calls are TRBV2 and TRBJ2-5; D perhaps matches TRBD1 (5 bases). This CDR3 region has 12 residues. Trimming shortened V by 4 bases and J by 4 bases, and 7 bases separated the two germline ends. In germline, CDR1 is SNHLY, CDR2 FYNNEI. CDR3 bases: TGTGCCAGCAGTGGACAGATAGAGACCCAGTACTTC. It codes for CASSGQIETQYF.

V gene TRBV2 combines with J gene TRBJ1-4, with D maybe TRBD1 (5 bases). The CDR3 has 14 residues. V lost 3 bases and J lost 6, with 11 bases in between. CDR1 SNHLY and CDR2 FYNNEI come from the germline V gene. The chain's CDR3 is CASSDGAAYEKLFF. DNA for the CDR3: TGTGCCAGCAGTGATGGGGCAGCATATGAAAAACTGTTTTTT.

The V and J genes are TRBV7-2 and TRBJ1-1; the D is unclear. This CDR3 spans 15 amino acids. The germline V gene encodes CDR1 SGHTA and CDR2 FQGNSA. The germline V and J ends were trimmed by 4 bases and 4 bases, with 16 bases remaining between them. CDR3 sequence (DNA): TGTGCCAGCAGCTCTCCCGGAGGGTTGGGCACTGAAGCTTTCTTT. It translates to CASSSPGGLGTEAFF. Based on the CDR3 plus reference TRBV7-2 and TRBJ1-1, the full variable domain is GAGVSQSPSNKVTEKGKDVELRCDPISGHTALYWYRQSLGQGLEFLIYFQGNSAPDKSGLPSDRFSAERTGGSVSTLTIQRTQQEDSAVYLCASSSPGGLGTEAFFGQGTRLTVV.

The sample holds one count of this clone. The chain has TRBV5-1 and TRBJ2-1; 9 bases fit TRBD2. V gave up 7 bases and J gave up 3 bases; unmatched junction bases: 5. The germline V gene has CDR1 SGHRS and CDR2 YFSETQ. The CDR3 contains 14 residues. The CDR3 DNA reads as TGCGCCAGCGCTAGCGGGGATGACTACAATGAGCAGTTCTTC. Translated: CASASGDDYNEQFF.

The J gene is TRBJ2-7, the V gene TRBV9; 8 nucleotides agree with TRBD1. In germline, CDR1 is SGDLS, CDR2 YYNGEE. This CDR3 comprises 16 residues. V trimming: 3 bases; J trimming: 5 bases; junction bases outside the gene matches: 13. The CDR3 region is CASSASIGTGTHEQYF. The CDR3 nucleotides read TGTGCCAGCAGCGCGTCAATCGGGACAGGTACTCACGAGCAGTACTTC.

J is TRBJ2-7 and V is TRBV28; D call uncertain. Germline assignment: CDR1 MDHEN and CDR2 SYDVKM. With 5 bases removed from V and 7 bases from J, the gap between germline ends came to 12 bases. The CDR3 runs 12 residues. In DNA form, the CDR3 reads TGTGCCAGCAGTCCCCTTCACTGGGAGCAGTACTTC. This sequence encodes CASSPLHWEQYF.

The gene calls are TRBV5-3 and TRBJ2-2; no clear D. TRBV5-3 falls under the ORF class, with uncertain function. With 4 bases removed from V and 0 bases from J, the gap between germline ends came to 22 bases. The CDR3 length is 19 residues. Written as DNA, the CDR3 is TGTGCCAGAAGCCCGCTCGTCGGAGCGAACCACGCGAACACCGGGGAGCTGTTTTTT. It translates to CARSPLVGANHANTGELFF.

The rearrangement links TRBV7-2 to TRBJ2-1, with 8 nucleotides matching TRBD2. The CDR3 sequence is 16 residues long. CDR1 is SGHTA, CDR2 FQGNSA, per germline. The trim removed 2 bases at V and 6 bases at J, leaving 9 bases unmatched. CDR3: CASSLSGSGLVNEQFF. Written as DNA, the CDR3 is TGTGCCAGCAGCTTAAGCGGGAGTGGTCTGGTCAATGAGCAGTTCTTC.

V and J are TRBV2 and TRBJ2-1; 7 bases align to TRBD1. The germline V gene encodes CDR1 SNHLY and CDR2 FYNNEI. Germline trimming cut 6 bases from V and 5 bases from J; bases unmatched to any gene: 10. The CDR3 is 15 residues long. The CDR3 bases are TGTGCCAGCAGAGCGCGGACAGGTGGTAACAATGAGCAGTTCTTC. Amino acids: CASRARTGGNNEQFF.

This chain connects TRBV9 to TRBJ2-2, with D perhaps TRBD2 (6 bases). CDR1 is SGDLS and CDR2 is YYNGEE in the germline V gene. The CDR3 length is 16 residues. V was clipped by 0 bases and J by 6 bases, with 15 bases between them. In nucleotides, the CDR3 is TGTGCCAGCAGCGTAGGGGGTCGCGGGGCCCCCGGGGAGCTGTTTTTT. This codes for CASSVGGRGAPGELFF.

CDR3 coding DNA: TGCGCCAGCGGCAGACTAGTGGGTAATGAGCAGTTCTTC. Translated: CASGRLVGNEQFF. This chain links TRBV5-1 with TRBJ2-1, with a weak D call TRBD2 (6 bases). The germline CDR1 and CDR2 sequences are SGHRS and YFSETQ. The V end lost 7 bases, the J end lost 7 bases, and 15 bases lay between the germline ends. The CDR3 runs to 13 residues.

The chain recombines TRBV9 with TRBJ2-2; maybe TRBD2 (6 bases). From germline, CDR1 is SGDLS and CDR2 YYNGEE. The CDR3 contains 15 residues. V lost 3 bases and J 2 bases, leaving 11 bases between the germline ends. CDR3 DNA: TGTGCCAGCAGCGCCGGGACTTTTAACACCGGGGAGCTGTTTTTT. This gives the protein CASSAGTFNTGELFF.

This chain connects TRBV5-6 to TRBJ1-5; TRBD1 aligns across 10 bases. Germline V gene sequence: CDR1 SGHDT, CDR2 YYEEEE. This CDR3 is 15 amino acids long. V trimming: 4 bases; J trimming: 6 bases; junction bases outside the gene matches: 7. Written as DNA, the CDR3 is TGTGCCAGCAGCCAGGGACAGGGGTTCGGTCAGCCCCAGCATTTT. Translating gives CASSQGQGFGQPQHF.

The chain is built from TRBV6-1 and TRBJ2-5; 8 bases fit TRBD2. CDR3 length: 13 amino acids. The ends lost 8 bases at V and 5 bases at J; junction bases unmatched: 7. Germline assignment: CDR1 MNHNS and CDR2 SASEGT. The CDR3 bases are TGTGCCAGCTCGGGGGGGGGCCGGGAGACCCAGTACTTC. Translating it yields CASSGGGRETQYF.

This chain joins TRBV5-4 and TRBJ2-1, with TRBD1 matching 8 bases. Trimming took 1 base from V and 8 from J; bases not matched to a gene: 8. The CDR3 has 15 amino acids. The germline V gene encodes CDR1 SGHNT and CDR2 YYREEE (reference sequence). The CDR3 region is CASSLTGGTQYEQFF. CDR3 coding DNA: TGTGCCAGCAGCTTGACAGGGGGTACACAATATGAGCAGTTCTTC.

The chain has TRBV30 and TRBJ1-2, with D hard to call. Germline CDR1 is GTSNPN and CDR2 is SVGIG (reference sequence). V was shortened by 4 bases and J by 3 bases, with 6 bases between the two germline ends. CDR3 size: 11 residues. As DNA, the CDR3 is TGTGCCTGGAAGGAGTACTATGGCTACACCTTC. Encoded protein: CAWKEYYGYTF.

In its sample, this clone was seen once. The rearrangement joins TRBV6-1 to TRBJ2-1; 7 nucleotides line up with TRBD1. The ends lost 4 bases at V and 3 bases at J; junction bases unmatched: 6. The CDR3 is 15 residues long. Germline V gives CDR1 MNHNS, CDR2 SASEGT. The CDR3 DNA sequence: TGTGCCAGCAGTGTATTTGGGGACAGCTACAATGAGCAGTTCTTC. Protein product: CASSVFGDSYNEQFF.

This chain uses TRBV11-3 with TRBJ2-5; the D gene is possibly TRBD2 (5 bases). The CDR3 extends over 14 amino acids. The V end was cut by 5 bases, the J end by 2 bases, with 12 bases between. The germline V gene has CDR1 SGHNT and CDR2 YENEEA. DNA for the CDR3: TGTGCCAGCAGCAGGCTGAGGGTGCAAGAGACCCAGTACTTC. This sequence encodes CASSRLRVQETQYF.

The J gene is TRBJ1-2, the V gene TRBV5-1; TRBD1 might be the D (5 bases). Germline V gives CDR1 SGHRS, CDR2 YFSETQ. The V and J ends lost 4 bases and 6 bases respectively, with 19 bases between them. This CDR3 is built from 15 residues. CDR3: CASSPNLEGPDGYTF. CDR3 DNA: TGCGCCAGCAGCCCCAATCTGGAGGGGCCCGATGGCTACACCTTC.

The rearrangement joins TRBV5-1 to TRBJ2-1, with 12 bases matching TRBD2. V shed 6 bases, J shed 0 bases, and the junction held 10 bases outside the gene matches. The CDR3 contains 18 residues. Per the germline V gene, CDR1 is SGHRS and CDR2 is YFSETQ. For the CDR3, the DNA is TGCGCCAGCAACGACGGGACTAGCGGGCTTAGCTCCTACAATGAGCAGTTCTTC. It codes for CASNDGTSGLSSYNEQFF.

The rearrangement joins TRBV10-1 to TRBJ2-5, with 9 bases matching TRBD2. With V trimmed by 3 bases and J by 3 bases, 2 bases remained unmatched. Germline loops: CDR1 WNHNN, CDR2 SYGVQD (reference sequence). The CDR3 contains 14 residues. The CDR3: CASSEAGGEETQYF. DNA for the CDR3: TGCGCCAGCAGTGAAGCGGGGGGCGAAGAGACCCAGTACTTC.

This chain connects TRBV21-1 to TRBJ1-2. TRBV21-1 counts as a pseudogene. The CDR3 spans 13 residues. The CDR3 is CASSKGANYGYTF. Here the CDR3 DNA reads TGTGCCAGCAGCAAAGGCGCCAACTATGGCTACACCTTC.

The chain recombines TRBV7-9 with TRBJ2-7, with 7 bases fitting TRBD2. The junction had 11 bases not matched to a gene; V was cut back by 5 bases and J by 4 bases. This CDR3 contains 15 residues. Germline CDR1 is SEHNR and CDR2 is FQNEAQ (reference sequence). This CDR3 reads CASSPWGREGYEQYF. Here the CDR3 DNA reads TGTGCCAGCAGCCCCTGGGGCAGGGAGGGGTACGAGCAGTACTTC.

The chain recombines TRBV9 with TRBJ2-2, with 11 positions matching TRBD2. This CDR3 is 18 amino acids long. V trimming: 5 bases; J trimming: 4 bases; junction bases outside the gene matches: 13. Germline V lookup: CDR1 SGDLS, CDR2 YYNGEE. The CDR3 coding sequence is TGTGCCAGCAGGATGACTAGCGGGACTTTTTCGGGCACCGGGGAGCTGTTTTTT. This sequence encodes CASRMTSGTFSGTGELFF.